The clone carrying this TCR beta chain was seen a handful of times. These data belong to a study of cytomegalovirus exposure and HLA in healthy donors. Per the germline V gene, CDR1 is LNHDA and CDR2 is SQIVND (reference sequence). Germline trimming cut 7 bases from V and 11 bases from J; bases unmatched to any gene: 12. There are 13 residues in the CDR3. Both 60 Vbeta primers and 13 Jbeta primers went into the PCR. The repertoire was sequenced with immunoSEQ multiplex PCR; TCRdb's copy has only in-frame clones and lacks some. In the table there are about 180,000 clones, around 80% of which are singletons.

The TCR comes from a man aged 35 to 55 in good health and CMV-seronegative. Sequenced material: PBMCs. The J gene is TRBJ1-1, the V gene TRBV19; TRBD1 matches at 8 bases. CDR3 nucleotides: TGTGCCAGTAAGTCCGGGGACAGGTGGGAGGCTTTCTTT. This translates into CASKSGDRWEAFF.